One sample yielded the 5 T cell receptor beta chains listed below, sequenced in a study of shared clonotypes between healthy human individuals. The protocol was immunoSEQ multiplex PCR, while the TCRdb copy is restricted to in-frame clones and leaves out a portion. The table includes under 1,100,000 clones, around 74% detected once. The sequenced sample was memory CD4+ T cells sorted from blood. Described subset: CD45RA-negative fraction. These receptors all come from a man between 18 and 29 years old in good health.

This clone was counted a single time. V and J are TRBV28 and TRBJ1-2, with 7 bases identical to TRBD1. Germline trimming cut 3 bases from V and 5 bases from J; bases unmatched to any gene: 9. The CDR3 is made up of 15 amino acids. Germline V gives CDR1 MDHEN, CDR2 SYDVKM. The CDR3 sequence is CASSFVLGGQYGYTF. CDR3 DNA sequence: TGTGCCAGCAGTTTCGTATTAGGGGGACAGTATGGCTACACCTTC.

This chain's CDR3 is CASSPSGVPPQETQYF. In DNA, the CDR3 is TGTGCCAGCAGCCCCTCCGGGGTTCCCCCTCAAGAGACCCAGTACTTC. The rearrangement uses TRBV28 and TRBJ2-5; TRBD2 might be the D (5 bases). The V end was cut by 6 bases, the J end by 2 bases, with 19 bases between. Looked up from germline, CDR1 is MDHEN and CDR2 is SYDVKM. CDR3 length: 16 amino acids.

The chain has TRBV27 and TRBJ2-1, with 10 bases identical to TRBD2. Germline values: CDR1 MNHEY, CDR2 SMNVEV (reference sequence). This CDR3 is 16 amino acids long. The ends lost 4 bases at V and 6 bases at J; junction bases unmatched: 9. The DNA for the CDR3 is TGTGCCAGCAGTTCCCGACCTAGCGGGAGCGGCAATGAGCAGTTCTTC. Protein: CASSSRPSGSGNEQFF.

This clone was seen a handful of times. The chain recombines TRBV10-3 with TRBJ2-6; D unresolved. CDR1 is ENHRY and CDR2 is SYGVKD in the germline V gene. The CDR3 totals 19 residues. V was shortened by 0 bases and J by 3 bases, with 18 bases between the two germline ends. The CDR3 DNA reads as TGTGCCATCAGTGAGTCCATGCAGGCCCTGATGGGTGGGGCCAACGTCCTGACTTTC. Amino acid sequence: CAISESMQALMGGANVLTF.

This clone has more than one count but fewer than ten. The J gene is TRBJ1-1, the V gene TRBV30; D might be TRBD1 (6 bases). CDR3 length equals 12 residues. V was clipped by 8 bases and J by 4 bases, with 14 bases between them. CDR1 is GTSNPN, CDR2 SVGIG, per germline (reference sequence). CDR3: CAMDEGGTEAFF. Written as DNA, the CDR3 is TGTGCCATGGATGAGGGGGGCACTGAAGCTTTCTTT.